This T cell receptor (beta chain) derives from a study of PD-1 blockade in mismatch repair-deficient tumors. General study points: After pembrolizumab, tumor-resident clones rose rapidly, then generally contracted before radiologic responses.

Sequencing used immunoSEQ multiplex PCR; TCRdb keeps in-frame clones, though not all of them. The data contain tens of thousands of clones, over 75% of them singletons. Concerning this clone itself: As yet, its antigen is unknown.

Every patient had mismatch repair deficiency by PCR or immunohistochemistry. The CDR3 is 17 residues long. Germline V gene data show CDR1 as SGDLS and CDR2 as YYNGEE. Trimming removed 4 bases from V and 1 base from J; junction bases left unmatched: 6. This clonotype originated in an adult with mismatch repair-deficient cancer. The chain couples TRBV9 to TRBJ2-2, with 11 bases aligning to TRBD1. The sample in question was peripheral blood, obtained less than 21 weeks after starting pembrolizumab. As DNA, the CDR3 is TGTGCCAGCAGCATTGGACAGGGGGCTATGAACACCGGGGAGCTGTTTTTT. As protein: CASSIGQGAMNTGELFF.